These 2 T cell receptor beta chains originate from one sample sequenced in a study of blood T cell repertoires in COVID-19 (TCRdb year 2020). The method behind the library was the immunoSEQ multiplex PCR assay. TCRdb took this table from immuneACCESS and kept in-frame rearrangements with V and J called. Such tables lack part of the clones; where checked against another copy, unresolved V genes explain under half of the gap, and the rest is unexplained. The sample table records about 220,000 clones; 82% of these occur just once. Jointly, the top ten make up more than 3% of the sample. Sequenced input: PBMCs or T cells enriched from blood (not recorded which). Receptors were obtained from a woman in her sixties who had recovered from COVID-19.

The chain links TRBV5-1 to TRBJ2-3, with 12 nucleotides matching TRBD1. With V trimmed by 4 bases and J by 0 bases, 6 bases remained unmatched. The germline V gene encodes CDR1 SGHRS and CDR2 YFSETQ. CDR3 length equals 17 residues. The CDR3 is CASSITGTGGSTDTQYF. CDR3 nucleotide sequence: TGCGCCAGCAGCATAACCGGGACAGGGGGCAGCACAGATACGCAGTATTTT.

This rearrangement joins TRBV2 to TRBJ1-1; D is undetermined. Germline V gene sequence: CDR1 SNHLY, CDR2 FYNNEI. The CDR3 runs 12 residues. V was pared by 6 bases and J by 7 bases, with 12 bases between. The CDR3 reads CASRLYGVEAFF. In nucleotides, the CDR3 is TGTGCCAGCAGGTTATACGGTGTTGAAGCTTTCTTT.